Given below is one T cell receptor (beta chain) in context. The target of this receptor is not known. The sample holds no much larger clone one base away, and base qualities are not on file. This CDR3 is also generated by other DNA sequences in the sample. Trimming takes 5 bases from V and 2 bases from J, and the germline ends sit 7 bases apart. The CDR3 starts with the cysteine, ends with the phenylalanine, and has 13 residues. Just CDR3 DNA is preserved here, 39 bases in frame from base 1. According to the germline V gene, CDR1 reads SGDLS and CDR2 reads YYNGEE. The method was the immunoSEQ multiplex PCR assay. Held by TCRdb, this immuneACCESS table contains in-frame sequences only and omits some clones. Under half of the omission traces to an unresolved V gene where checked; the cause of the rest is unknown. Within this sample are over 100,000 clones, with around 90% of them counted one time only. 1.5% of the sample lies in the top ten.

These data originate in a study of T cell changes during pregnancy in multiple sclerosis (dated by TCRdb to about 2019). Background for the entire study: The study examined how the T cell repertoire changed over the course of pregnancy in women with multiple sclerosis.

Sequenced material: peripheral blood, taken in the third trimester of pregnancy. Rearrangement joined TRBV9 to TRBJ2-2; the D gene is perhaps TRBD2, on 6 matching bases. The receptor was isolated from a female donor with multiple sclerosis, enrolled in a pregnancy study. The CDR3 has the sequence CASRGGNTGELFF. The sequenced DNA: TGTGCCAGCAGGGGGGGAAACACCGGGGAGCTGTTTTTT.